Sequencing of this T cell receptor beta chain was carried out in a study of blood T cell repertoires in COVID-19. At the level of the study: Sites across the United States, Italy and Spain contributed samples from acute and convalescent COVID-19. The analysed material was cDNA or gDNA that came from T cells, B-cell-depleted T cells, or PBMCs.

Germline values: CDR1 SGDLS, CDR2 YYNGEE. CDR3 length: 14 residues. The trim removed 2 bases at V and 3 bases at J, leaving 5 bases unmatched. Measured with immunoSEQ multiplex PCR; TCRdb has only the in-frame clones, and not every one. The repertoire includes some 260,000 clones, about 80% of them detected once, and approximately 5% sits in the top ten. This clone showed up just once. This receptor was identified in a woman of 80 years or more with active or convalescent COVID-19. Sequencing was performed on peripheral blood. V usage is TRBV9 and J usage is TRBJ2-7; 7 nucleotides match TRBD2. The DNA of the CDR3 is TGTGCCAGCAGCGTCGCCGGGACTAACTACGAGCAGTACTTC. Translation: CASSVAGTNYEQYF. Complete variable domain (other parts from reference TRBV9 and TRBJ2-7): DSGVTQTPKHLITATGQRVTLRCSPRSGDLSVYWYQQSLDQGLQFLIQYYNGEERAKGNILERFSAQQFPDLHSELNLSSLELGDSALYFCASSVAGTNYEQYFGPGTRLTVT.